A single TCR beta chain is shown here with its context. This specimen includes other DNA sequences encoding the same CDR3. The study assigned cohorts using participant-reported clinical history. What the recovered Cohort 3 donors had was two negative PCRs, clearance, or symptom resolution. The CDR3 runs to 15 residues. V dropped 6 bases and J dropped 5; count of bases not matched to a gene: 4. The germline gives CDR1 LGHDT, CDR2 YNNKEL (reference sequence). The record originates from a study of blood T cell repertoires in COVID-19. Study as a whole: The cDNA or gDNA used as material had been derived from T cells, B-cell-depleted T cells, or PBMCs.

In the study's own analysis: From reference gene primer amplification, estimates of nucleated cell counts were derived. Some clones are missing from TCRdb's copy, which holds only in-frame ones; the method was immunoSEQ multiplex PCR. V, J and clone size are taken as reported in that table, and D and trimming were inferred from the DNA itself. The sample has 370,000 or so clones, about 90% seen once; the top ten hold 1.3%. The chain employs TRBV3-1 (or the pseudogene TRBV3-2) and TRBJ2-1, with TRBD2 identical over 13 bases. The material sequenced was PBMCs or T cells enriched from blood (not recorded which). The source of this sequence is a man aged 30 to 45 who had recovered from COVID-19. In DNA, the CDR3 is TGTGCCAGCAGTCCGGGACTAGCGGGAAACAATGAGCAGTTCTTC. Protein sequence: CASSPGLAGNNEQFF.